This entry describes one T cell receptor beta chain. This specimen belongs to a study of T cell changes during pregnancy in multiple sclerosis. Repertoires were generated with immunoSEQ multiplex PCR, while TCRdb's copy carries only in-frame clones and drops some. This table has more than 85,000 clones, around nine tenths appearing once. Trimming took off 4 bases at V and 5 bases at J, with 17 bases between the two ends. The CDR3 has 15 amino acids. The germline CDR1 and CDR2 sequences are SNHLY and FYNNEI. The receptor was derived from a female donor with multiple sclerosis, enrolled in a pregnancy study. The material sequenced was peripheral blood, taken in the second trimester of pregnancy. This chain connects TRBV2 to TRBJ2-5; possible D gene TRBD1, 6 bases. In nucleotides, the CDR3 is TGTGCCAGCAGTGTAACCACAGGGAAGTTCGAGACCCAGTACTTC. It specifies CASSVTTGKFETQYF. The variable domain in full, with the rest retrieved from reference TRBV2 and TRBJ2-5, is EPEVTQTPSHQVTQMGQEVILRCVPISNHLYFYWYRQILGQKVEFLVSFYNNEISEKSEIFDDQFSVERPDGSNFTLKIRSTKLEDSAMYFCASSVTTGKFETQYFGPGTRLLVL.